Below are 3 T cell receptor beta chains sequenced from a single sample in a study of OX40 agonist ivuxolimab in advanced cancers. TCRdb's table, derived via immunoSEQ multiplex PCR, lists solely in-frame clones and lacks some. Of roughly 12,000 clones detected, 80% to 90% appear once; the ten largest clones hold roughly 50%. The sequencing here drew on CD4+ or CD8+ T cells sorted from blood, taken in a trial of the OX40 agonist ivuxolimab. These receptors all come from an adult with an advanced solid tumor such as melanoma, head and neck, liver or kidney cancer.

This sequence joins TRBV5-8 and TRBJ2-7, with D uncertain. The CDR3 is 13 amino acids. Germline V gene sequence: CDR1 SGHTS, CDR2 YDEGEE. Between the trimmed V and J ends, which lost 2 bases and 5 bases, there was a span of 11 bases. CDR3 loop: CASSFQEWNEQYF. The DNA of the CDR3 is TGTGCCAGCAGCTTCCAGGAATGGAACGAGCAGTACTTC. The complete variable domain, with remaining parts taken from reference TRBV5-8 and TRBJ2-7, reads EAGVTQSPTHLIKTRGQQATLRCSPISGHTSVYWYQQALGLGLQFLLWYDEGEERNRGNFPPRFSGRQFPNYSSELNVNALELEDSALYLCASSFQEWNEQYFGPGTRLTVT.

The genes are TRBV19 and TRBJ2-7; no firm D call. CDR1 is LNHDA and CDR2 is SQIVND in the germline V gene (reference sequence). CDR3 length equals 13 residues. V was pared by 1 base and J by 0 bases, with 4 bases between. The CDR3 protein is CASSIGGSYEQYF. CDR3 in DNA: TGTGCCAGTAGTATAGGGGGCTCCTACGAGCAGTACTTC.

This chain uses TRBV6-5 with TRBJ1-1; a possible D gene is TRBD1 (5 bases). Between the trimmed V and J ends, which lost 6 bases and 0 bases, there was a span of 11 bases. The CDR3 is made up of 14 amino acids. Germline loops: CDR1 MNHEY, CDR2 SVGAGI. The CDR3 is CASSPGRVNTEAFF. The CDR3 nucleotides are TGTGCCAGCAGCCCGGGCAGGGTGAACACTGAAGCTTTCTTT.